This T cell receptor beta chain comes out of a study of lymphopenia after photon versus proton radiotherapy. The data were produced by immunoSEQ multiplex PCR, yet TCRdb's version contains in-frame clones alone and is incomplete. Here the sample spans about 70,000 clones, approximately 87% being singletons. A word on this clone: The antigen remains undetermined.

Study-wide results and caveats: After lymphocyte nadir, photon-treated repertoires showed oligoclonal expansion, especially CD8+ Temra.

The CDR3 is made up of 15 amino acids. From germline, CDR1 is ENHRY and CDR2 SYGVKD. Trimming stripped 8 bases from V and 6 bases from J, with 22 bases between. The V gene is TRBV10-3, the J gene TRBJ1-2; tentative D call: TRBD1 (5 bases). The sequencing used peripheral blood, collected from a patient treated with proton-based radiotherapy. This receptor was obtained from an elderly man with esophageal cancer. The CDR3 protein is CAISPTGRIDNGYTF. CDR3 coding DNA: TGTGCCATCTCCCCCACGGGACGGATTGACAATGGCTACACCTTC.